This entry concerns a single T cell receptor beta chain. Treatment specified: roughly 20 received Ad26.COV2.S at low or high dose, single or two shots; a few received placebo; per-sample allocation not given. Day 63 after the first vaccine or placebo injection was the time point for sampling. The entry originates in a study of Ad26.COV2.S vaccination and SARS-CoV-2 variants. The CDR3 is 14 residues long. Germline-derived CDR1 and CDR2 are MDHEN and SYDVKM. V was clipped by 4 bases and J by 11 bases, with 18 bases between them. TCRdb's copy holds only in-frame clones and misses some; the assay was immunoSEQ multiplex PCR. The sample comprises approximately 480,000 clones, 87% of which are singletons, and around 13% rests with the top ten.

The V and J genes are TRBV28 and TRBJ1-5; D possibly corresponds to TRBD1 (6 bases). This TCR was sampled from a person between 18 and 65 years old who received the Ad26.COV2.S COVID-19 vaccine or a placebo. Material: peripheral blood, obtained in a trial of Ad26.COV2.S vaccine versus placebo. The CDR3 loop is CASSSWQGYRAQHF. The CDR3 nucleotides read TGTGCCAGCAGTTCATGGCAGGGGTATAGGGCCCAGCATTTT. The whole variable domain, remainder taken from reference TRBV28 and TRBJ1-5, is DVKVTQSSRYLVKRTGEKVFLECVQDMDHENMFWYRQDPGLGLRLIYFSYDVKMKEKGDIPEGYSVSREKKERFSLILESASTNQTSMYLCASSSWQGYRAQHFGDGTRLSIL.